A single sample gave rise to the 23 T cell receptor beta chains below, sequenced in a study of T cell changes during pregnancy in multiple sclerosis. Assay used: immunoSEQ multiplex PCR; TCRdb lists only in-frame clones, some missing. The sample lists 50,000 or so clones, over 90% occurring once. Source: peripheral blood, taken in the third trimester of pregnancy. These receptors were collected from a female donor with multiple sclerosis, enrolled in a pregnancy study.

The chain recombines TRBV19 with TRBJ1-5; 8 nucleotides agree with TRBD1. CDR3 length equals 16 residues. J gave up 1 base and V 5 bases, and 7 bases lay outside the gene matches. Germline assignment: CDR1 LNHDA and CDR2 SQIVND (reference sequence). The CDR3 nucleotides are TGTGCCAGTAGTCCCCGGGACAGGATCAGCAATCAGCCCCAGCATTTT. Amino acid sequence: CASSPRDRISNQPQHF.

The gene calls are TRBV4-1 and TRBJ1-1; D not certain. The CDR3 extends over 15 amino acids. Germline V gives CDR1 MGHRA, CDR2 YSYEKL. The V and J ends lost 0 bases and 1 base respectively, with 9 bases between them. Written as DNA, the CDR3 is TGCGCCAGCAGCCAAGATTCCTGGGCGAACACTGAAGCTTTCTTT. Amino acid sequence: CASSQDSWANTEAFF.

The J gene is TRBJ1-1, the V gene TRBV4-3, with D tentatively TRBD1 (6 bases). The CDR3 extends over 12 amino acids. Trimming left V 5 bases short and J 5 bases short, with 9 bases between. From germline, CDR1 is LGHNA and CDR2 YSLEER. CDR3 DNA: TGCGCCAGCAGCGACGGACAGACTGAAGCTTTCTTT. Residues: CASSDGQTEAFF.

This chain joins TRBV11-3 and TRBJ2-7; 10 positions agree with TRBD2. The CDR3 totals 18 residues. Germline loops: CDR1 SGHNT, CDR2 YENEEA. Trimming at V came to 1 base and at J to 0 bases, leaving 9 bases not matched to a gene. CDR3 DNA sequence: TGTGCCAGCAGCTTAGTGGTCAGCGGGAGGGCCAGCTCCTACGAGCAGTACTTC. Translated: CASSLVVSGRASSYEQYF.

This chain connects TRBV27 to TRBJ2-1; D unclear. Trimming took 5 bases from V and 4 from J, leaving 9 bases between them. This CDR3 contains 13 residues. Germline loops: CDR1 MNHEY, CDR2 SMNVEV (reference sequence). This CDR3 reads CASSLSSYNEQFF. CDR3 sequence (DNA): TGTGCCAGCAGTCTTTCCAGTTACAATGAGCAGTTCTTC.

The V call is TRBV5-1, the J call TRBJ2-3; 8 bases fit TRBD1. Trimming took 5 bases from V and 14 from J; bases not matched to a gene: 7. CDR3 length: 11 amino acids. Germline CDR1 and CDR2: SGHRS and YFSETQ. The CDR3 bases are TGCGCCAGCAGTAAGGACAGGGTTCTGTATTTT. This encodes CASSKDRVLYF.

The CDR3 region is CASSSLSSGKGTGELFF. CDR3 DNA sequence: TGTGCCAGCAGTTCCCTATCTAGCGGAAAGGGGACCGGGGAGCTGTTTTTT. J is TRBJ2-2 and V is TRBV27; 7 bases agree with TRBD2. The CDR3 totals 17 residues. CDR1 MNHEY and CDR2 SMNVEV come from the germline V gene (reference sequence). V lost 4 bases, J lost 5 bases, and 13 bases stayed unmatched.

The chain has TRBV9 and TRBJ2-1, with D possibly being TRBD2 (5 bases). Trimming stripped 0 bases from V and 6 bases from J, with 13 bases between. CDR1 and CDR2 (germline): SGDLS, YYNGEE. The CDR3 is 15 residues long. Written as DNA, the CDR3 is TGTGCCAGCAGCGTAGGAAGCGGAAAAGGCAATGAGCAGTTCTTC. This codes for CASSVGSGKGNEQFF.

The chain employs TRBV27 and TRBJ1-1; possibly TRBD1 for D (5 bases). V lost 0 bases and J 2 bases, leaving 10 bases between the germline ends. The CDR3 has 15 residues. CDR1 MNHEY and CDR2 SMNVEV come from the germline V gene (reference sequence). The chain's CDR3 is CASSLSDSFNTEAFF. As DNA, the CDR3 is TGTGCCAGCAGTTTATCCGACAGTTTTAACACTGAAGCTTTCTTT.

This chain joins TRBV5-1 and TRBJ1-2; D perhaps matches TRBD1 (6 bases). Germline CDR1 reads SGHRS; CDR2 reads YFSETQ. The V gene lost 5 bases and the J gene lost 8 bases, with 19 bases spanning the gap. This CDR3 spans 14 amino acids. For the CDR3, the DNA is TGCGCCAGCAGTTCGTCACAGGGCGCTTCAGGCTACACCTTC. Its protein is CASSSSQGASGYTF.

The CDR3 is CASSPPSSDEQFF. Written as DNA, the CDR3 is TGTGCCAGCAGCCCCCCTAGCTCCGATGAGCAGTTCTTC. The chain couples TRBV7-9 to TRBJ2-1, with a weak D call TRBD2 (5 bases). Germline assignment: CDR1 SEHNR and CDR2 FQNEAQ (reference sequence). The length of the CDR3 is 13 residues. Trimming shortened V by 5 bases and J by 8 bases, and 13 bases separated the two germline ends.

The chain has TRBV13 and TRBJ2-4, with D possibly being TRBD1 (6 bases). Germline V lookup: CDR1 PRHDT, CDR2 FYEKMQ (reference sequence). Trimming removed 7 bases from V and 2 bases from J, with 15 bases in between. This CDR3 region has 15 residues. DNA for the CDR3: TGTGCCAGCACCTCTAGGGGGAATTCCAAAAACATTCAGTACTTC. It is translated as CASTSRGNSKNIQYF.

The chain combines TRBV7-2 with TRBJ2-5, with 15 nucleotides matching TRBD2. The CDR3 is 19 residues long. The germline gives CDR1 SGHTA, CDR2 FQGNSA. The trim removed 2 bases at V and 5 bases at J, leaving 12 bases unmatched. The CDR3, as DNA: TGTGCCAGCAGCTTATTTCTGGGACTAGCGGGAGGTTCGGGGGAGACCCAGTACTTC. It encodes CASSLFLGLAGGSGETQYF.

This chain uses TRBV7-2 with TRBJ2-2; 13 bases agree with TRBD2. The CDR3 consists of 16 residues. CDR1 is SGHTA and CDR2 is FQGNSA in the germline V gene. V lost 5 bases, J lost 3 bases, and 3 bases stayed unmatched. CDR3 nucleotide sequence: TGTGCCAGCAGCGCGGGACTAGCGGGGTACACCGGGGAGCTGTTTTTT. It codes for CASSAGLAGYTGELFF.

The CDR3 DNA sequence: TGTGCCAGCAGCCAAGCTCGTGAATCCTACGAGCAGTACTTC. Its translation is CASSQARESYEQYF. The V gene is TRBV4-2, the J gene TRBJ2-5; D ambiguous. The J call may not be correct, given that the DNA end is closer to TRBJ2-7. This CDR3 comprises 14 residues. Germline V gene data show CDR1 as LGHNA and CDR2 as YNFKEQ.

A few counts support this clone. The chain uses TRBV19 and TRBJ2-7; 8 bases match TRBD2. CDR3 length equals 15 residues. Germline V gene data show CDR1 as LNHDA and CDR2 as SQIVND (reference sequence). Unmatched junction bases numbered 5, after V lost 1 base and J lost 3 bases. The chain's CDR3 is CASSIASGRGYEQYF. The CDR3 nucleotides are TGTGCCAGTAGTATAGCGAGCGGGAGAGGCTACGAGCAGTACTTC.

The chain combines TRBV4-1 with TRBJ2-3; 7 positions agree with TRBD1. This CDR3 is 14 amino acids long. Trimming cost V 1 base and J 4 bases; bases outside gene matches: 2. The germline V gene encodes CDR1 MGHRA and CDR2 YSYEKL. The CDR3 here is CASSQGQGPDTQYF. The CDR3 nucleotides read TGCGCCAGCAGCCAAGGACAGGGCCCAGATACGCAGTATTTT.

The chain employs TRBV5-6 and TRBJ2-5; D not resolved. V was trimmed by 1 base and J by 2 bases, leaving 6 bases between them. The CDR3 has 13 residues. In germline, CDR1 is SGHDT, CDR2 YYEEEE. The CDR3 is CASSLPGQETQYF. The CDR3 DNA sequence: TGTGCCAGCAGCTTGCCAGGTCAAGAGACCCAGTACTTC.

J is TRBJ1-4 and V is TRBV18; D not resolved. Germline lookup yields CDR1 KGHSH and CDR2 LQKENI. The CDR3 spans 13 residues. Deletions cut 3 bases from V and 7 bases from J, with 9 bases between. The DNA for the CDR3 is TGTGCCAGCTCACCTACCCAGGCTGAAAAACTGTTTTTT. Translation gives CASSPTQAEKLFF.

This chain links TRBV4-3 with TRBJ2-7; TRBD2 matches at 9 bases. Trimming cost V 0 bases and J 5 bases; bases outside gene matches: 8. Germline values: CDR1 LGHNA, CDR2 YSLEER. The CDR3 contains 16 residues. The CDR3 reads CASSQETSGLSNEQYF. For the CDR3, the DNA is TGCGCCAGCAGCCAAGAGACTAGCGGCCTCAGCAACGAGCAGTACTTC.

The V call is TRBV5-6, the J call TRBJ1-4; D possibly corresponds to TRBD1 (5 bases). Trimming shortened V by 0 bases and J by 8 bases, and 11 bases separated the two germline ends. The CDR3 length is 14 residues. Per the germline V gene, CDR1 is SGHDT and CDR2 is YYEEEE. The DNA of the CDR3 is TGTGCCAGCAGCTTGGGTAGGGGTCGAGAAAAACTGTTTTTT. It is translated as CASSLGRGREKLFF.

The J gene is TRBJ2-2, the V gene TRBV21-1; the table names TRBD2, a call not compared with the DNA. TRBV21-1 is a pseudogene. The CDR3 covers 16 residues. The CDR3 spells CASSALTSGNTGELFF. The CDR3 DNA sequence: TGTGCCAGCAGCGCCCTAACTAGCGGGAACACCGGGGAGCTGTTTTTT.

CDR3 region: CASSLTSGSGNTIYF. CDR3 nucleotides: TGTGCCAGCTCACTAACGAGTGGCTCTGGAAACACCATATATTTT. The V call is TRBV18, the J call TRBJ1-3; D is ambiguous. Trimming removed 4 bases from V and 0 bases from J, with 10 bases in between. Germline assignment: CDR1 KGHSH and CDR2 LQKENI. There are 15 residues in the CDR3.